This entry lists 29 T cell receptor beta chains sequenced from one sample in a study of yellow fever vaccine responses in identical twins. TCRdb re-derived calls from the RT-PCR reads in MiXCR, one entry per CDR3 protein. Among 15,000 to 20,000 distinct CDR3 sequences listed, approximately 63% were seen once. The specimen was T cells from blood (PBMCs), unsorted or a sorted subset (not recorded which), collected before or after yellow fever vaccination (not recorded which). These receptors were obtained from a woman aged 18-29 years who received the yellow fever vaccine.

This clonotype turned up a few times. CDR3 in DNA: TGTGCCACCAGCAAACGGGACTCCCTCACCGGGGAGCTGTTTTTT. Its translation is CATSKRDSLTGELFF. V is TRBV15 and J is TRBJ2-2, with D possibly TRBD2 on 6 matching bases. This CDR3 spans 15 amino acids. Per germline, CDR1 LNHNV and CDR2 YYDKDF (reference sequence). The ends were cut back, 4 bases at V and 4 bases at J, with 13 bases in the middle.

The gene calls are TRBV11-1 and TRBJ1-5; no clear D. V was clipped by 6 bases and J by 6 bases, with 9 bases between them. CDR1 and CDR2 from the germline V gene are SGHAT and FQDESV (reference sequence). The CDR3 loop spans 12 amino acids. For the CDR3, the DNA is TGTGCCAGCAGTTTACCGTCTCAGCCCCAGCATTTT. Encoded protein: CASSLPSQPQHF.

The rearrangement joins TRBV14 to TRBJ2-7, with TRBD2 matching over 8 bases. The CDR3 spans 14 residues. J gave up 4 bases and V 1 base, and 3 bases lay outside the gene matches. From germline, CDR1 is SGHDN and CDR2 FVKESK. CDR3 protein: CASSQGREGYEQYF. CDR3 DNA: TGTGCCAGCAGCCAAGGTCGGGAGGGGTACGAGCAGTACTTC. Full variable domain (outside the CDR3, taken from reference TRBV14 and TRBJ2-7): EAGVTQFPSHSVIEKGQTVTLRCDPISGHDNLYWYRRVMGKEIKFLLHFVKESKQDESGMPNNRFLAERTGGTYSTLKVQPAELEDSGVYFCASSQGREGYEQYFGPGTRLTVT.

The J gene is TRBJ2-7, the V gene TRBV2; 7 bases fit TRBD1. The CDR3 runs 14 residues. From germline, CDR1 is SNHLY and CDR2 FYNNEI. The J segment lost 3 bases and the V segment lost 5 bases, leaving 7 bases of the junction unmatched. The DNA of the CDR3 is TGTGCCAGCAGTCCCGGACAGGCGAACTACGAGCAGTACTTC. The encoded protein is CASSPGQANYEQYF.

The chain combines TRBV5-1 with TRBJ2-5; D not certain. This CDR3 is built from 11 residues. V lost 0 bases and J 5 bases, leaving 2 bases between the germline ends. The germline V gene encodes CDR1 SGHRS and CDR2 YFSETQ. CDR3 in amino acids: CASSLDETQYF. CDR3 nucleotides: TGCGCCAGCAGCTTGGATGAGACCCAGTACTTC.

The chain couples TRBV10-3 to TRBJ2-3; D unresolved. CDR3 length: 11 residues. The V end was cut by 9 bases, the J end by 5 bases, with 9 bases between. CDR1 ENHRY and CDR2 SYGVKD come from the germline V gene. The CDR3 coding sequence is TGTGCCATACAAACCCAAGATACGCAGTATTTT. This sequence encodes CAIQTQDTQYF.

This clonotype was detected only a few times. The chain has TRBV11-1 and TRBJ2-2; tentative D call: TRBD2 (5 bases). The CDR3 extends over 16 amino acids. Germline CDR1 SGHAT, CDR2 FQDESV (reference sequence). V lost 1 base and J 0 bases, leaving 9 bases between the germline ends. The chain's CDR3 is CASSLVSATNTGELFF. The CDR3 DNA sequence: TGTGCCAGCAGCTTAGTTAGCGCCACGAACACCGGGGAGCTGTTTTTT.

The chain carries TRBV24-1 and TRBJ2-3; 14 bases fit TRBD2. V was clipped by 6 bases and J by 0 bases; unmatched bases: 4. Germline V gene data show CDR1 as KGHDR and CDR2 as SFDVKD. The CDR3 has 17 amino acids. CDR3 residues: CATSTRLAGGSTDTQYF. CDR3 nucleotide sequence: TGTGCCACCAGTACGAGACTAGCGGGAGGGAGCACAGATACGCAGTATTTT.

The rearrangement joins TRBV28 to TRBJ2-5, with D uncertain. This CDR3 region has 11 residues. The V and J ends lost 4 bases and 3 bases respectively, with 3 bases between them. The germline CDR1 and CDR2 sequences are MDHEN and SYDVKM. CDR3: CASSSEETQYF. CDR3 DNA: TGTGCCAGCAGTTCTGAAGAGACCCAGTACTTC.

The chain uses TRBV13 and TRBJ1-2; D call uncertain. This CDR3 is 15 amino acids long. Per the germline V gene, CDR1 is PRHDT and CDR2 is FYEKMQ (reference sequence). Trimming removed 1 base at V and 7 bases at J, with 16 bases between. The CDR3 DNA reads as TGTGCCAGCAGCTTAGAGGTCGAGAAAAGCTCTGGCTACACCTTC. As protein: CASSLEVEKSSGYTF.

J is TRBJ1-3 and V is TRBV10-3, with D unresolved. V was pared by 8 bases and J by 2 bases, with 16 bases between. CDR1 and CDR2 from the germline V gene are ENHRY and SYGVKD. The CDR3 length is 15 residues. This CDR3 is CAIRVGSGAGNTIYF. DNA of the CDR3: TGTGCCATCCGCGTCGGGAGCGGGGCTGGAAACACCATATATTTT.

The V call is TRBV2, the J call TRBJ2-3; TRBD2 matches at 14 bases. V shed 5 bases, J shed 3 bases, and the junction held 4 bases outside the gene matches. The CDR3 contains 16 residues. Germline V gives CDR1 SNHLY, CDR2 FYNNEI. The DNA of the CDR3 is TGTGCCAGCAGTAGACTAGCGGGGGGGCTAACAGATACGCAGTATTTT. Translation: CASSRLAGGLTDTQYF.

The V gene is TRBV7-2, the J gene TRBJ1-5; D remains ambiguous. The germline CDR1 and CDR2 sequences are SGHTA and FQGNSA. The CDR3 totals 13 residues. V lost 4 bases and J lost 6, with 10 bases in between. CDR3 bases: TGTGCCAGCAGCTATGTTGAAGGTCAGCCCCAGCATTTT. This encodes CASSYVEGQPQHF.

The chain has TRBV16 and TRBJ1-1; D gene ambiguous. The ends were cut back, 2 bases at V and 5 bases at J, with 9 bases in the middle. The CDR3 covers 13 residues. Germline CDR1 KGHSY, CDR2 FQNENV. The CDR3 DNA reads as TGTGCCAGCAGCCAAGGAGGTATGACTGAAGCTTTCTTT. This gives the protein CASSQGGMTEAFF.

This clonotype was seen only a few times. J is TRBJ2-1 and V is TRBV13; D not resolved. This CDR3 comprises 15 residues. Trimming stripped 6 bases from V and 4 bases from J, with 16 bases between. Germline CDR1 reads PRHDT; CDR2 reads FYEKMQ (reference sequence). The CDR3 protein is CASRLTWMGYNEQFF. The CDR3 DNA is TGTGCCAGCAGGCTAACTTGGATGGGTTACAATGAGCAGTTCTTC. Together with reference TRBV13 and TRBJ2-1, the CDR3 gives the full variable domain: AAGVIQSPRHLIKEKRETATLKCYPIPRHDTVYWYQQGPGQDPQFLISFYEKMQSDKGSIPDRFSAQQFSDYHSELNMSSLELGDSALYFCASRLTWMGYNEQFFGPGTRLTVL.

This chain connects TRBV11-3 to TRBJ2-6; D is undetermined. CDR1 SGHNT and CDR2 YENEEA come from the germline V gene. The CDR3 has 13 residues. V was pared by 8 bases and J by 0 bases, with 5 bases between. The CDR3 DNA follows: TGTGCCAGCGGGTTCTCTGGGGCCAACGTCCTGACTTTC. Translation: CASGFSGANVLTF. The full variable domain, with the rest looked up from reference TRBV11-3 and TRBJ2-6, is EAGVVQSPRYKIIEKKQPVAFWCNPISGHNTLYWYLQNLGQGPELLIRYENEEAVDDSQLPKDRFSAERLKGVDSTLKIQPAELGDSAVYLCASGFSGANVLTFGAGSRLTVL.

This clonotype showed up just a few times. The genes are TRBV4-1 and TRBJ2-1; 10 nucleotides line up with TRBD2. The germline CDR1 and CDR2 sequences are MGHRA and YSYEKL. V lost 3 bases and J lost 5; bases outside the gene matches: 4. The CDR3 runs 15 residues. The CDR3: CASSQLAGVNNEQFF. Written as DNA, the CDR3 is TGCGCCAGCAGCCAGCTAGCGGGAGTTAACAATGAGCAGTTCTTC.

The V and J genes are TRBV29-1 and TRBJ1-2; 8 bases match TRBD1. Unmatched junction bases numbered 4, after V lost 6 bases and J lost 4 bases. The CDR3 is 12 residues long. Germline lookup yields CDR1 SQVTM and CDR2 ANQGSEA. DNA of the CDR3: TGCAGCGTGGACAGGGAGTCCTATGGCTACACCTTC. Translation gives CSVDRESYGYTF.

The chain employs TRBV11-1 and TRBJ1-2; D is uncertain. The length of the CDR3 is 15 residues. Germline assignment: CDR1 SGHAT and CDR2 FQDESV (reference sequence). Trimming pared 2 bases from V and 4 bases from J, leaving 14 bases between. The CDR3, as DNA: TGTGCCAGCAGCTTAAGGGCAGACCTCCTCTATGGCTACACCTTC. Translated, it gives CASSLRADLLYGYTF.

This clonotype was seen a few times. The chain has TRBV6-4 and TRBJ1-6; D is perhaps TRBD1 (5 bases). V gave up 7 bases and J gave up 1 base, with 20 bases separating them. The CDR3 consists of 18 residues. Germline-derived CDR1 and CDR2 are MRHNA and SNTAGT. The CDR3 spells CASTDSRVGGSYNSPLHF. The CDR3 nucleotides read TGTGCCAGCACCGACTCGAGGGTGGGGGGATCCTATAATTCACCCCTCCACTTT.

V and J are TRBV2 and TRBJ2-5; D call uncertain. Trimming removed 4 bases from V and 6 bases from J, with 6 bases in between. Germline V gene sequence: CDR1 SNHLY, CDR2 FYNNEI. The CDR3 contains 11 residues. CDR3 sequence (DNA): TGTGCCAGCAGTGTGGTCAAGACCCAGTACTTC. Its translation: CASSVVKTQYF.

This clonotype has only a few counts. The chain employs TRBV12-3 or TRBV12-4 and TRBJ1-2; TRBD1 matches 8 bases. J was trimmed by 4 bases and V by 7 bases; bases with no gene match: 8. The length of the CDR3 is 14 residues. This CDR3 is CASTGQGLGYGYTF. Here the CDR3 DNA reads TGTGCCAGCACCGGACAGGGTTTGGGCTATGGCTACACCTTC.

This clonotype was detected only a few times. The genes are TRBV2 and TRBJ2-1, with TRBD2 matching over 12 bases. In germline, CDR1 is SNHLY, CDR2 FYNNEI. Trimming removed 2 bases from V and 7 bases from J; junction bases left unmatched: 6. This CDR3 has 16 residues. Written as DNA, the CDR3 is TGTGCCAGCAGTGAAAGGACTAGCGGGATAGGTAATGAGCAGTTCTTC. It translates to CASSERTSGIGNEQFF.

The rearrangement links TRBV7-6 to TRBJ2-5, with 8 bases fitting TRBD2. The ends lost 2 bases at V and 1 base at J; junction bases unmatched: 3. The CDR3 covers 15 residues. From germline, CDR1 is SGHVS and CDR2 FNYEAQ. CDR3 in DNA: TGTGCCAGCAGCTTACGAAGCGGGGGCCAAGAGACCCAGTACTTC. This encodes CASSLRSGGQETQYF.

This clonotype has a handful of counts. This chain connects TRBV19 to TRBJ1-2; tentatively, D is TRBD1 (6 bases). V lost 8 bases and J lost 6, with 13 bases in between. Looked up from germline, CDR1 is LNHDA and CDR2 is SQIVND (reference sequence). The CDR3 length is 12 residues. The CDR3 loop is CASEQGFDGYTF. The CDR3 DNA follows: TGTGCCAGTGAACAGGGTTTCGATGGCTACACCTTC. Using reference TRBV19 and TRBJ1-2 for the parts outside the CDR3, the full variable domain is DGGITQSPKYLFRKEGQNVTLSCEQNLNHDAMYWYRQDPGQGLRLIYYSQIVNDFQKGDIAEGYSVSREKKESFPLTVTSAQKNPTAFYLCASEQGFDGYTFGSGTRLTVV.

Remarks on this clonotype: This CDR3 fails to terminate in the conserved phenylalanine or tryptophan, so it likely reflects a read error. This chain links TRBV3-1 with TRBJ1-1; no clear D. V was pared by 2 bases and J by 10 bases, with 14 bases between. CDR1 is LGHDT and CDR2 is YNNKEL in the germline V gene (reference sequence). CDR3 size: 13 residues. The CDR3 nucleotides are TGTGCCAGCAGCCAACCCGACAAGGGAAGAGCTTTCTTA. The encoded protein is CASSQPDKGRAFL.

This clonotype was seen only a few times. V is TRBV29-1 and J is TRBJ2-3; 11 bases are a match to TRBD2. V lost 7 bases, J lost 2 bases, and 5 bases stayed unmatched. Looked up from germline, CDR1 is SQVTM and CDR2 is ANQGSEA. The CDR3 is 14 residues long. The CDR3 nucleotides are TGCAGCGGAGTACTAGCGGGAGTCACAGATACGCAGTATTTT. Translation gives CSGVLAGVTDTQYF.

V and J are TRBV7-9 and TRBJ1-2, with D tentatively TRBD1 (5 bases). Germline V lookup: CDR1 SEHNR, CDR2 FQNEAQ (reference sequence). V was cut by 5 bases and J by 9 bases, with 13 bases left in between. This CDR3 spans 12 amino acids. In DNA form, the CDR3 reads TGTGCCAGCAGCCCCCACGGGGGGAGCTACACCTTC. The encoded protein is CASSPHGGSYTF.

This clonotype was seen more than once but under ten times. V gene TRBV15 combines with J gene TRBJ2-1; D is unclear. The V gene lost 0 bases and the J gene lost 9 bases, with 3 bases spanning the gap. Germline lookup yields CDR1 LNHNV and CDR2 YYDKDF (reference sequence). This CDR3 has 11 residues. DNA of the CDR3: TGTGCCACCAGCAGAGAAAGTGAGCAGTTCTTC. Translated, it gives CATSRESEQFF.